The 17 T cell receptor beta chains below were found in one sample sequenced in a study of cytomegalovirus exposure and HLA in healthy donors. Primers included in the PCR were 60 Vbeta and 13 Jbeta primers. Data came from immunoSEQ multiplex PCR; TCRdb stores just in-frame clones and leaves some out. This sample has 180,000 or so clones, with 9.5% found just once. Specimen: PBMCs. The receptor set was obtained from a woman aged 30 to 39 in good health and CMV-seropositive.

The V call is TRBV18, the J call TRBJ2-3, with D maybe TRBD2 (5 bases). Germline CDR1 and CDR2: KGHSH and LQKENI. The CDR3 length is 16 residues. The V end was cut by 1 base, the J end by 0 bases, with 11 bases between. The CDR3 coding sequence is TGTGCCAGCTCACCACGAGCGGCCCGAAGCACAGATACGCAGTATTTT. This sequence encodes CASSPRAARSTDTQYF.

The chain recombines TRBV29-1 with TRBJ2-5; possible D gene TRBD1, 6 bases. The germline V gene encodes CDR1 SQVTM and CDR2 ANQGSEA. The CDR3 extends over 15 amino acids. Trimming took off 5 bases at V and 2 bases at J, with 18 bases between the two ends. In DNA form, the CDR3 reads TGCAGCGTTTCATCGGACAGAAACTTACAAGAGACCCAGTACTTC. Its protein product is CSVSSDRNLQETQYF.

J is TRBJ1-1 and V is TRBV7-9; D might be TRBD1 (5 bases). The ends were cut back, 1 base at V and 8 bases at J, with 11 bases in the middle. Germline V lookup: CDR1 SEHNR, CDR2 FQNEAQ (reference sequence). CDR3 size: 13 residues. The CDR3, as DNA: TGTGCCAGCAGCTTAGGGGCAGGGTACGAAGCTTTCTTT. Translation gives CASSLGAGYEAFF.

This clone occurred a few times. The chain links TRBV5-1 to TRBJ1-3, with no clear D. Germline assignment: CDR1 SGHRS and CDR2 YFSETQ. V dropped 4 bases and J dropped 0 bases, with 14 bases sitting between them. CDR3 length: 16 amino acids. CDR3 coding DNA: TGCGCCAGCAGCGCGACGACACCGAGCTCTGGAAACACCATATATTTT. It is translated as CASSATTPSSGNTIYF. The whole variable domain, filled in from reference TRBV5-1 and TRBJ1-3, reads KAGVTQTPRYLIKTRGQQVTLSCSPISGHRSVSWYQQTPGQGLQFLFEYFSETQRNKGNFPGRFSGRQFSNSRSEMNVSTLELGDSALYLCASSATTPSSGNTIYFGEGSWLTVV.

The chain employs TRBV2 and TRBJ1-3; 12 nucleotides match TRBD1. The CDR3 runs to 16 residues. The V and J ends lost 5 bases and 3 bases, in that order; junction bases with no gene match: 5. Germline V gives CDR1 SNHLY, CDR2 FYNNEI. The CDR3 protein is CASSSGTGGVGNTIYF. CDR3 coding DNA: TGTGCCAGCAGTTCTGGGACAGGGGGCGTTGGAAACACCATATATTTT.

CDR3 in DNA: TGTGCCAGTAGGGCGGGTGCTCAGCCCCAGCATTTT. Translation gives CASRAGAQPQHF. The rearrangement uses TRBV19 and TRBJ1-5; D is ambiguous. The CDR3 extends over 12 amino acids. Per germline, CDR1 LNHDA and CDR2 SQIVND (reference sequence). With 6 bases removed from V and 6 bases from J, the gap between germline ends came to 9 bases.

This clone occurred a few times. V and J are TRBV6-1 and TRBJ2-5; 8 nucleotides align to TRBD1. This CDR3 is 15 amino acids long. Germline-derived CDR1 and CDR2 are MNHNS and SASEGT. With V trimmed by 2 bases and J by 5 bases, 7 bases remained unmatched. This chain's CDR3 is CASSEQGARSETQYF. CDR3 sequence (DNA): TGTGCCAGCAGTGAACAGGGGGCGAGGAGTGAGACCCAGTACTTC.

The rearrangement uses TRBV7-9 and TRBJ1-4; D unresolved. Germline V gene sequence: CDR1 SEHNR, CDR2 FQNEAQ (reference sequence). The V gene lost 2 bases and the J gene lost 8 bases, with 12 bases spanning the gap. This CDR3 is 14 amino acids long. The CDR3 sequence is CASSLHSQEEKLFF. The CDR3 coding sequence is TGTGCCAGCAGCTTACACAGTCAAGAGGAAAAACTGTTTTTT. The full variable domain, completed using reference TRBV7-9 and TRBJ1-4, is DTGVSQNPRHKITKRGQNVTFRCDPISEHNRLYWYRQTLGQGPEFLTYFQNEAQLEKSRLLSDRFSAERPKGSFSTLEIQRTEQGDSAMYLCASSLHSQEEKLFFGSGTQLSVL.

The V gene is TRBV19, the J gene TRBJ1-1, with D possibly TRBD1 on 6 matching bases. The CDR3 sequence is 15 residues long. The ends were cut back, 6 bases at V and 4 bases at J, with 18 bases in the middle. Germline CDR1 reads LNHDA; CDR2 reads SQIVND (reference sequence). CDR3 sequence: CASRTGGGGGTEAFF. DNA of the CDR3: TGTGCCAGTAGGACCGGTGGGGGCGGGGGCACTGAAGCTTTCTTT.

This clone was detected only a few times. The chain is built from TRBV2 and TRBJ2-4, with D perhaps TRBD1 (5 bases). Per germline, CDR1 SNHLY and CDR2 FYNNEI. Trimming left V 4 bases short and J 3 bases short, with 19 bases between. This CDR3 comprises 17 residues. The CDR3 loop is CASSGWGSVGDKNIQYF. The CDR3 nucleotides read TGTGCCAGCAGTGGATGGGGATCGGTAGGGGACAAAAACATTCAGTACTTC.

This rearrangement joins TRBV5-6 to TRBJ2-3; D not certain. The CDR3 is 17 residues long. CDR1 is SGHDT, CDR2 YYEEEE, per germline. V lost 4 bases and J lost 2, with 20 bases in between. The CDR3 DNA reads TGTGCCAGCAGCGCGGCATCTAGGCCCCCCTTCACAGATACGCAGTATTTT. Protein: CASSAASRPPFTDTQYF. The whole variable domain, filled in from reference TRBV5-6 and TRBJ2-3, reads DAGVTQSPTHLIKTRGQQVTLRCSPKSGHDTVSWYQQALGQGPQFIFQYYEEEERQRGNFPDRFSGHQFPNYSSELNVNALLLGDSALYLCASSAASRPPFTDTQYFGPGTRLTVL.

This clone was picked up a small number of times. The genes are TRBV5-6 and TRBJ1-1, with D maybe TRBD1 (6 bases). V was trimmed by 4 bases and J by 4 bases, leaving 11 bases between them. Germline CDR1 reads SGHDT; CDR2 reads YYEEEE. The CDR3 sequence is 13 residues long. The DNA for the CDR3 is TGTGCCAGCAGCCTGGGCAGGGGCACTGAAGCTTTCTTT. This encodes CASSLGRGTEAFF.

The chain carries TRBV19 and TRBJ2-3; TRBD1 agrees at 11 bases. The CDR3 covers 16 residues. From germline, CDR1 is LNHDA and CDR2 SQIVND (reference sequence). The ends lost 5 bases at V and 4 bases at J; junction bases unmatched: 8. Written as DNA, the CDR3 is TGTGCCAGTAGTGATGGTCGGGGACAGGGGGCAGATACGCAGTATTTT. It encodes CASSDGRGQGADTQYF.

J is TRBJ1-1 and V is TRBV29-1, with TRBD1 as a possible D gene (5 bases). CDR1 and CDR2 (germline): SQVTM, ANQGSEA. The length of the CDR3 is 12 residues. V was pared by 7 bases and J by 3 bases, with 12 bases between. CDR3 sequence (DNA): TGCAGCGCCCTCTGGGGGGACACTGAAGCTTTCTTT. As protein: CSALWGDTEAFF.

This chain uses TRBV5-6 with TRBJ2-7, with D unclear. CDR3 length: 12 amino acids. The V end lost 0 bases, the J end lost 4 bases, and 5 bases lay between the germline ends. Germline values: CDR1 SGHDT, CDR2 YYEEEE. CDR3 DNA sequence: TGTGCCAGCAGCTTGGGTCAATACGAGCAGTACTTC. Encoded protein: CASSLGQYEQYF.

This chain links TRBV25-1 with TRBJ1-1; D is unclear. The CDR3 contains 11 residues. V dropped 5 bases and J dropped 4 bases, with 5 bases sitting between them. CDR1 and CDR2 from the germline V gene are MGHDK and SYGVNS. In DNA, the CDR3 is TGTGCCAGCAGTTCGTCCACTGAAGCTTTCTTT. Translating it yields CASSSSTEAFF.

This clone was counted between two and nine times. The chain is built from TRBV27 and TRBJ1-2, with a possible D match to TRBD1 (5 bases). This CDR3 contains 15 residues. Germline-derived CDR1 and CDR2 are MNHEY and SMNVEV (reference sequence). V was cut by 3 bases and J by 2 bases, with 13 bases left in between. The CDR3 here is CASSFRGTSNYGYTF. CDR3 bases: TGTGCCAGCAGTTTCCGGGGGACTTCGAACTATGGCTACACCTTC.